What follows are 12 T cell receptor beta chains derived from one specimen sequenced in a study of T cell responses to AZD1222 COVID-19 vaccine. Profiled with immunoSEQ multiplex PCR; TCRdb holds only in-frame clones, not every one. The sample shows about 81,000 clones, more than 85% of them seen only once. The sequences come from peripheral blood, collected 28 days after the second AZD1222 dose. The receptors stem from an adult who received the AZD1222 COVID-19 vaccine.

The chain uses TRBV7-7 and TRBJ2-1, with TRBD1 identical over 9 bases. Germline V gene sequence: CDR1 SSHAT, CDR2 FNYEAQ (reference sequence). The CDR3 is made up of 15 amino acids. Trimming took 5 bases from V and 5 from J; bases not matched to a gene: 7. CDR3 amino acids: CASSPGTGFHNEQFF. The CDR3 coding sequence is TGTGCCAGCAGCCCCGGGACAGGGTTCCACAATGAGCAGTTCTTC.

This rearrangement joins TRBV5-1 to TRBJ2-3; D is unclear. Between the trimmed V and J ends, which lost 1 base and 2 bases, there was a span of 11 bases. The germline CDR1 and CDR2 sequences are SGHRS and YFSETQ. This CDR3 has 15 amino acids. CDR3 in amino acids: CASSLWKEFTDTQYF. The CDR3 bases are TGCGCCAGCAGCTTGTGGAAAGAATTCACAGATACGCAGTATTTT.

The gene calls are TRBV18 and TRBJ2-7, with 9 bases fitting TRBD2. Germline trimming cut 4 bases from V and 3 bases from J; bases unmatched to any gene: 7. Per germline, CDR1 KGHSH and CDR2 LQKENI. CDR3 length equals 15 residues. The CDR3: CASSRSSGEGYEQYF. CDR3 coding DNA: TGTGCCAGCTCACGGTCTAGCGGGGAGGGCTACGAGCAGTACTTC.

J is TRBJ1-5 and V is TRBV14; D unresolved. In germline, CDR1 is SGHDN, CDR2 FVKESK. CDR3 length: 14 residues. V was pared by 1 base and J by 6 bases, with 10 bases between. The CDR3 nucleotides are TGTGCCAGCAGCCAAGGGGAAGGTAGTCAGCCCCAGCATTTT. This encodes CASSQGEGSQPQHF.

The chain carries TRBV30 and TRBJ1-1; D uncertain. This CDR3 comprises 11 residues. CDR1 is GTSNPN and CDR2 is SVGIG in the germline V gene (reference sequence). V dropped 6 bases and J dropped 2 bases, with 7 bases sitting between them. CDR3 protein: CACTRNTEAFF. The CDR3 DNA reads TGTGCCTGTACAAGAAACACTGAAGCTTTCTTT.

V gene TRBV6-5 combines with J gene TRBJ1-2; D ambiguous. V dropped 2 bases and J dropped 3 bases, with 16 bases sitting between them. The CDR3 has 16 amino acids. The V gene's germline CDR1 is MNHEY and CDR2 SVGAGI. CDR3 DNA: TGTGCCAGCAGTTACCTCGGGGAGGGTACCCACTATGGCTACACCTTC. This translates into CASSYLGEGTHYGYTF.

This clone was observed a single time. The rearrangement uses TRBV7-7 and TRBJ2-5; maybe TRBD2 (5 bases). This CDR3 has 15 residues. Trimming pared 3 bases from V and 4 bases from J, leaving 15 bases between. The V gene's germline CDR1 is SSHAT and CDR2 FNYEAQ (reference sequence). Here the CDR3 DNA reads TGTGCCAGCAGCTTCCAGGTGGGAGTGGGAGAGACCCAGTACTTC. This encodes CASSFQVGVGETQYF.

The J gene is TRBJ2-7, the V gene TRBV7-9; 7 positions match TRBD2. This CDR3 has 12 residues. Germline loops: CDR1 SEHNR, CDR2 FQNEAQ (reference sequence). The ends lost 5 bases at V and 7 bases at J; junction bases unmatched: 5. CDR3 coding DNA: TGTGCCAGCAGCCCCCCAGCGGGGGAGCAGTACTTC. Translated, it gives CASSPPAGEQYF.

The chain is built from TRBV5-5 and TRBJ1-5, with unresolved D. The V end lost 0 bases, the J end lost 2 bases, and 9 bases lay between the germline ends. CDR1 SGHKS and CDR2 YYEKEE come from the germline V gene (reference sequence). This CDR3 contains 15 residues. CDR3 amino acids: CASSLGGPRNQPQHF. DNA for the CDR3: TGTGCCAGCAGCTTGGGAGGTCCGCGCAATCAGCCCCAGCATTTT.

V usage is TRBV19 and J usage is TRBJ2-1; D perhaps matches TRBD2 (5 bases). CDR1 and CDR2 (germline): LNHDA, SQIVND (reference sequence). Trimming shortened V by 3 bases and J by 8 bases, and 11 bases separated the two germline ends. The CDR3 runs to 13 residues. The CDR3 DNA reads TGTGCCAGTAGTATCCCGCTAGCCTATGAGCAGTTCTTC. Its translation is CASSIPLAYEQFF. Drawing the rest from reference TRBV19 and TRBJ2-1, the complete variable domain is DGGITQSPKYLFRKEGQNVTLSCEQNLNHDAMYWYRQDPGQGLRLIYYSQIVNDFQKGDIAEGYSVSREKKESFPLTVTSAQKNPTAFYLCASSIPLAYEQFFGPGTRLTVL.

The chain is built from TRBV10-3 and TRBJ2-4, with D hard to call. Germline V gives CDR1 ENHRY, CDR2 SYGVKD. Trimming removed 0 bases at V and 1 base at J, with 4 bases between. CDR3 length: 14 residues. The CDR3 DNA sequence: TGTGCCATCAGTGAGTCGGGTGCCAAAAACATTCAGTACTTC. Translating it yields CAISESGAKNIQYF.

The V call is TRBV13, the J call TRBJ1-3; 9 nucleotides line up with TRBD1. Germline V lookup: CDR1 PRHDT, CDR2 FYEKMQ (reference sequence). J gave up 5 bases and V 4 bases, and 6 bases lay outside the gene matches. The CDR3 runs 15 residues. The CDR3 loop reads CASSSRQGVRNTIYF. In DNA form, the CDR3 reads TGTGCCAGCAGCTCCCGACAGGGGGTTCGAAACACCATATATTTT.